This is a list of T cell receptor beta chains from one sample in a study of Ad26.COV2.S vaccination and SARS-CoV-2 variants. Sequencing used immunoSEQ multiplex PCR; TCRdb keeps in-frame clones, though not all of them. The sample lists roughly 510,000 clones, approximately 88% seen once, with 9.5% to 15% in the top ten. Material: peripheral blood, obtained in a trial of Ad26.COV2.S vaccine versus placebo. These receptors were obtained from a person aged 18 to 59 who received the Ad26.COV2.S COVID-19 vaccine or a placebo. Each CDR3 is given with its conserved first and last residue. The D gene is left open where the match is weak. Clone size is stated in some rows and not others, as once, few, many or a class when expanded.

J,size,D,V,CDR3,DNA
TRBJ1-6,.,TRBD1,TRBV7-9,CASSSQGYNSPLHF,TGTGCCAGCAGCTCACAGGGGTATAATTCACCCCTCCACTTT
TRBJ2-1,.,TRBD2,TRBV20-1,CSASSGRFSNEQFF,TGCAGTGCTAGTAGCGGGAGATTTTCCAATGAGCAGTTCTTC
TRBJ1-5,.,.,TRBV7-2,CASGQNNQPQHF,TGTGCCAGCGGCCAGAATAATCAGCCCCAGCATTTT
TRBJ1-1,.,.,TRBV28,CASTRTDLLNTEAFF,TGTGCCAGCACCAGGACAGACCTTCTGAACACTGAAGCTTTCTTT
TRBJ2-5,.,TRBD2,TRBV2,CASRVTGLARETQYF,TGTGCCAGCAGGGTAACGGGACTAGCACGGGAGACCCAGTACTTC
TRBJ2-1,.,.,TRBV7-2,CASSSPGDLSNNEQFF,TGTGCCAGCAGCTCACCGGGAGATCTAAGTAACAATGAGCAGTTCTTC
TRBJ1-6,.,TRBD1,TRBV15,CATSSLGTGGSPLHF,TGTGCCACCAGCAGCTTAGGGACAGGGGGTTCACCCCTCCACTTT
TRBJ1-2,.,TRBD1,TRBV30,CAGNRGSRYGYTF,TGTGCCGGCAACAGGGGATCACGGTATGGCTACACCTTC
TRBJ2-2,.,TRBD1,TRBV7-3,CASSSTTGAGELFF,TGTGCCAGCAGCTCGACTACAGGGGCCGGGGAGCTGTTTTTT
TRBJ2-7,.,TRBD2,TRBV28,CATTGLAGGTYEQYF,TGTGCCACAACAGGACTAGCGGGAGGTACCTACGAGCAGTACTTC
TRBJ2-7,once,TRBD2,TRBV6-2/TRBV6-3,CASSAPGLAGYEQYF,TGTGCCAGCAGTGCCCCAGGACTAGCGGGGTACGAGCAGTACTTC
TRBJ2-1,.,.,TRBV28,CASSLTGEQFF,TGTGCCAGCAGTTTGACCGGTGAGCAGTTCTTC
TRBJ2-7,.,TRBD1,TRBV6-5,CASGPDRGRFHEQYF,TGTGCCAGCGGACCCGACAGGGGGCGCTTCCACGAGCAGTACTTC
TRBJ2-3,.,.,TRBV9,CASSVRGLGADTQYF,TGTGCCAGCAGCGTCCGAGGACTCGGGGCAGATACGCAGTATTTT
TRBJ2-5,.,.,TRBV18,CASSPPGLKETQYF,TGTGCCAGCTCACCTCCGGGCCTAAAAGAGACCCAGTACTTC
TRBJ2-2,.,.,TRBV5-6,CASSLVVGTGELFF,TGTGCCAGCAGCTTGGTTGTGGGAACCGGGGAGCTGTTTTTT
TRBJ2-7,.,TRBD1,TRBV24-1,CATSAPDRAHEQYF,TGTGCCACCAGTGCTCCGGACAGGGCCCACGAGCAGTACTTC
TRBJ2-7,.,TRBD2,TRBV27,CASRTGLADRSEQYF,TGTGCCAGCAGAACGGGACTAGCGGATCGCTCCGAGCAGTACTTC
TRBJ2-1,.,TRBD1,TRBV6-6,CASSFGDRGNEQFF,TGTGCCAGCAGTTTTGGGGACAGGGGGAATGAGCAGTTCTTC
TRBJ2-3,.,.,TRBV29-1,CSVEDRFGALVGTDTQYF,TGCAGCGTTGAAGATCGGTTCGGGGCTCTAGTTGGCACAGATACGCAGTATTTT
TRBJ2-1,.,TRBD1,TRBV19,CASSMVATGGNEQFF,TGTGCCAGTAGTATGGTGGCTACAGGGGGCAATGAGCAGTTCTTC
TRBJ2-7,.,.,TRBV19,CASSSGIFYEQYF,TGTGCCAGTAGCTCCGGGATCTTCTACGAGCAGTACTTC
TRBJ2-7,.,TRBD2,TRBV27,CARLFVLAGRPYEQYF,TGTGCCAGGTTGTTTGTCCTAGCGGGCCGTCCCTACGAGCAGTACTTC
TRBJ2-7,.,.,TRBV7-9,CASSLEAGWDSYEQYF,TGTGCCAGCAGCTTAGAGGCCGGGTGGGATTCCTACGAGCAGTACTTC
TRBJ1-1,.,.,TRBV20-1,CSALGDAEAFF,TGCAGTGCCCTAGGGGACGCTGAAGCTTTCTTT